The T cell receptor beta chain described here comes from a study of T cells after somatic rescue of genetic block. Some clones are missing from TCRdb's copy, which holds only in-frame ones; the method was immunoSEQ multiplex PCR. The data hold 14,000 to 15,000 clones, with approximately 75% observed a single time. The germline CDR1 and CDR2 sequences are SGHDN and FVKESK. Trimming took 4 bases from V and 0 from J, leaving 17 bases between them. This CDR3 has 17 residues. The chain carries TRBV14 and TRBJ2-3; possible D gene TRBD2, 5 bases. Sample: peripheral blood mononuclear cells (PBMCs). This TCR derives from a boy between 10 and 17 years old. The CDR3 DNA follows: TGTGCCAGCAGCCTGGTGCTAGCTAGTTTGAGCACAGATACGCAGTATTTT. It is translated as CASSLVLASLSTDTQYF. The full variable domain, with the rest looked up from reference TRBV14 and TRBJ2-3, is EAGVTQFPSHSVIEKGQTVTLRCDPISGHDNLYWYRRVMGKEIKFLLHFVKESKQDESGMPNNRFLAERTGGTYSTLKVQPAELEDSGVYFCASSLVLASLSTDTQYFGPGTRLTVL.